This entry lists 28 T cell receptor beta chains sequenced from one sample in a study of blood T cell repertoires in COVID-19 (dated by TCRdb to 2018 to 2021). Receptors were amplified or captured by the immunoSEQ multiplex PCR assay. TCRdb carries this immuneACCESS record with in-frame sequences only. Its versions omit some clonotypes, under half of them owing to an unresolved V gene in the studies checked, with the rest unexplained. Within this sample are 150,000 to 200,000 clones, with around 87% of them counted one time only. About a tenth of the sample lies in the top ten. What was sequenced was peripheral blood. These receptors all stem from a woman aged 70-85 years with COVID-19, enrolled during active disease.

In its sample, this clone was seen a few times. The V gene is TRBV3-1 (or the pseudogene TRBV3-2), the J gene TRBJ1-1, with TRBD1 matching 9 bases. Germline CDR1 reads LGHDT; CDR2 reads YNNKEL (reference sequence). The J segment lost 1 base and the V segment lost 9 bases, leaving 6 bases of the junction unmatched. The CDR3 runs 14 residues. DNA of the CDR3: TGTGCCAGTTCTGACAGGGGGTCGAACACTGAAGCTTTCTTT. This gives the protein CASSDRGSNTEAFF.

The table lists this clone with a few counts. This chain connects TRBV4-2 to TRBJ1-2; 7 bases match TRBD1. CDR3 length equals 13 residues. Germline CDR1 is LGHNA and CDR2 is YNFKEQ. V lost 4 bases, J lost 5 bases, and 4 bases stayed unmatched. In DNA, the CDR3 is TGTGCCAGCAGCCTGGCAGGGGGGTATGGCTACACCTTC. Its translation is CASSLAGGYGYTF.

The chain has TRBV6-6 and TRBJ1-4; a possible D gene is TRBD1 (6 bases). Germline CDR1 MNHNY, CDR2 SVGAGI (reference sequence). Between the trimmed V and J ends, which lost 10 bases and 8 bases, there was a span of 11 bases. The CDR3 is made up of 11 amino acids. The CDR3 protein is CATGRGEKLFF. The CDR3 DNA is TGTGCCACCGGGAGGGGGGAAAAACTGTTTTTT.

The genes are TRBV28 and TRBJ1-2, with D tentatively TRBD1 (5 bases). The V end lost 3 bases, the J end lost 5 bases, and 16 bases lay between the germline ends. Germline V CDR1 and CDR2: MDHEN, SYDVKM. The CDR3 contains 15 residues. CDR3 bases: TGTGCCAGCAGTTTTGGCGGGACGGTACATTATGGCTACACCTTC. It specifies CASSFGGTVHYGYTF.

V usage is TRBV28 and J usage is TRBJ1-1, with no clear D. The V gene lost 5 bases and the J gene lost 5 bases, with 15 bases spanning the gap. This CDR3 comprises 14 residues. CDR1 and CDR2 (germline): MDHEN, SYDVKM. The CDR3 DNA reads as TGTGCCAGCAGTAAGACATGGAGGGTGACTGAAGCTTTCTTT. Its protein is CASSKTWRVTEAFF.

The chain combines TRBV6-5 with TRBJ2-3; D may be TRBD1 (6 bases). In germline, CDR1 is MNHEY, CDR2 SVGAGI. This CDR3 has 14 residues. V shed 5 bases and J shed 4 bases, with 13 bases lying between them. The CDR3 DNA is TGTGCCAGCAGTCGACAGGTTTTTCCAGATACGCAGTATTTT. This encodes CASSRQVFPDTQYF.

The chain links TRBV7-2 to TRBJ2-7; the match to TRBD1 covers 7 bases. The CDR3 is made up of 14 amino acids. In germline, CDR1 is SGHTA, CDR2 FQGNSA. The V and J ends lost 1 base and 2 bases, in that order; junction bases with no gene match: 2. CDR3 in DNA: TGTGCCAGCAGCTTAGGTCAGGGGGCCTACGAGCAGTACTTC. This codes for CASSLGQGAYEQYF.

The chain has TRBV2 and TRBJ1-2; TRBD1 is a possible D gene (5 bases). The CDR3 covers 14 residues. The ends were cut back, 8 bases at V and 5 bases at J, with 18 bases in the middle. In germline, CDR1 is SNHLY, CDR2 FYNNEI. Here the CDR3 reads CASRTRQGPYGYTF. The CDR3 DNA reads as TGTGCCAGCCGGACCCGTCAGGGCCCATATGGCTACACCTTC.

The genes are TRBV12-5 and TRBJ1-4, with D perhaps matching TRBD1 (5 bases). V was clipped by 2 bases and J by 0 bases, with 13 bases between them. Germline V gene lookup returns CDR1 LGHNT and CDR2 FRNRAP. CDR3 size: 17 residues. This CDR3 reads CASGLLRTSATNEKLFF. The CDR3 DNA reads as TGTGCTAGTGGTTTGCTCCGGACAAGTGCAACTAATGAAAAACTGTTTTTT.

This rearrangement joins TRBV2 to TRBJ1-1; D is perhaps TRBD1 (5 bases). V lost 5 bases and J 2 bases, leaving 15 bases between the germline ends. Germline-derived CDR1 and CDR2 are SNHLY and FYNNEI. This CDR3 is 15 amino acids long. CDR3 sequence: CASSLIQGRNTEAFF. The CDR3 DNA reads as TGTGCCAGCAGTTTGATCCAGGGTAGAAACACTGAAGCTTTCTTT.

This chain joins TRBV6-5 and TRBJ1-2; 7 nucleotides agree with TRBD1. Germline CDR1 MNHEY, CDR2 SVGAGI. The trim removed 2 bases at V and 8 bases at J, leaving 2 bases unmatched. This CDR3 is 12 amino acids long. This CDR3 reads CASSYRGHGYTF. Here the CDR3 DNA reads TGTGCCAGCAGTTACAGGGGGCACGGCTACACCTTC.

In this sample, this clone turned up a few times. This CDR3 is also generated by other DNA sequences in the sample. This chain connects TRBV6-2 or TRBV6-3 to TRBJ1-5; D unclear. Deletions cut 4 bases from V and 7 bases from J, with 14 bases between. Germline CDR1 is MNHEY and CDR2 is SVGEGT. The CDR3 totals 14 residues. The DNA of the CDR3 is TGTGCCAGCAGTTCGGATTCCCCGGGGCAGCCCCAGCATTTT. Translation gives CASSSDSPGQPQHF.

The genes are TRBV5-4 and TRBJ2-5, with 15 nucleotides matching TRBD2. CDR3 length equals 18 residues. The ends lost 4 bases at V and 2 bases at J; junction bases unmatched: 9. Germline CDR1 is SGHNT and CDR2 is YYREEE (reference sequence). The CDR3 loop reads CASSRGLAGGSRQETQYF. CDR3 bases: TGTGCCAGCAGCAGGGGACTAGCGGGGGGTAGTCGACAAGAGACCCAGTACTTC. The complete variable domain, with remaining parts taken from reference TRBV5-4 and TRBJ2-5, reads ETGVTQSPTHLIKTRGQQVTLRCSSQSGHNTVSWYQQALGQGPQFIFQYYREEENGRGNFPPRFSGLQFPNYSSELNVNALELDDSALYLCASSRGLAGGSRQETQYFGPGTRLLVL.

J is TRBJ2-3 and V is TRBV9; 10 bases match TRBD2. The CDR3 length is 15 residues. Germline V gives CDR1 SGDLS, CDR2 YYNGEE. J lost 5 bases, V lost 4 bases, and 7 bases had no gene match. The CDR3 DNA is TGTGCCAGCAGCACCACTAGCGGGGTTGAAGATACGCAGTATTTT. Its translation: CASSTTSGVEDTQYF. The whole variable domain, remainder taken from reference TRBV9 and TRBJ2-3, is DSGVTQTPKHLITATGQRVTLRCSPRSGDLSVYWYQQSLDQGLQFLIQYYNGEERAKGNILERFSAQQFPDLHSELNLSSLELGDSALYFCASSTTSGVEDTQYFGPGTRLTVL.

This clone was picked up one time. The rearrangement links TRBV11-2 to TRBJ1-2, with D possibly TRBD1 on 6 matching bases. The V gene lost 5 bases and the J gene lost 4 bases, with 26 bases spanning the gap. Germline V gene lookup returns CDR1 SGHAT and CDR2 FQNNGV. The CDR3 runs to 18 residues. The CDR3 here is CASSPNGVAGGAIYGYTF. The CDR3 nucleotides are TGTGCCAGCAGCCCCAATGGGGTTGCGGGGGGCGCGATCTATGGCTACACCTTC. The full variable domain, completed using reference TRBV11-2 and TRBJ1-2, is EAGVAQSPRYKIIEKRQSVAFWCNPISGHATLYWYQQILGQGPKLLIQFQNNGVVDDSQLPKDRFSAERLKGVDSTLKIQPAKLEDSAVYLCASSPNGVAGGAIYGYTFGSGTRLTVV.

This clone was picked up one time. The chain recombines TRBV5-1 with TRBJ1-3; 10 bases align to TRBD1. Germline V CDR1 and CDR2: SGHRS, YFSETQ. The CDR3 runs 15 residues. J lost 1 base, V lost 4 bases, and 2 bases had no gene match. This CDR3 reads CASSPGQGSGNTIYF. The CDR3 nucleotides read TGCGCCAGCAGCCCGGGACAGGGGTCTGGAAACACCATATATTTT.

The rearrangement joins TRBV18 to TRBJ1-2; TRBD1 aligns across 10 bases. This CDR3 spans 17 amino acids. Per the germline V gene, CDR1 is KGHSH and CDR2 is LQKENI. J was trimmed by 2 bases and V by 3 bases; bases with no gene match: 9. The CDR3 nucleotides read TGTGCCAGCTCACCGGGGACAGGGGCATCCCCCAACTATGGCTACACCTTC. Protein sequence: CASSPGTGASPNYGYTF.

This chain uses TRBV7-2 with TRBJ1-1; D possibly corresponds to TRBD1 (5 bases). Germline V gene data show CDR1 as SGHTA and CDR2 as FQGNSA. This CDR3 comprises 13 residues. The V and J ends lost 6 bases and 0 bases respectively, with 8 bases between them. For the CDR3, the DNA is TGTGCCAGCAGACCGACAGTGAACACTGAAGCTTTCTTT. Amino acids: CASRPTVNTEAFF.

The genes are TRBV11-2 and TRBJ2-7, with 8 bases that match TRBD1. Germline assignment: CDR1 SGHAT and CDR2 FQNNGV. CDR3 length: 14 amino acids. Losses at the gene ends were 4 bases for V and 10 bases for J; bases not matched to a gene: 12. The CDR3 nucleotides are TGTGCCAGCAGCTCAGGGACAGGTCGGTCACTTCAGTACTTC. Protein product: CASSSGTGRSLQYF.

CDR3 region: CASSRGDRGLAFF. The CDR3, as DNA: TGTGCCAGCAGCCGCGGGGACAGGGGGCTTGCTTTCTTT. This sequence joins TRBV3-1 (or the pseudogene TRBV3-2) and TRBJ1-1, with TRBD1 identical over 12 bases. The CDR3 is made up of 13 amino acids. V was pared by 4 bases and J by 11 bases, with 5 bases of the junction left unmatched. Germline V lookup: CDR1 LGHDT, CDR2 YNNKEL (reference sequence).

In its sample, this clone was seen once. V and J are TRBV5-5 and TRBJ1-2; a possible D gene is TRBD1 (6 bases). Germline V lookup: CDR1 SGHKS, CDR2 YYEKEE (reference sequence). Trimming removed 4 bases from V and 8 bases from J, with 18 bases in between. The CDR3 consists of 14 residues. The chain's CDR3 is CASSLGQPHWGYTF. The DNA for the CDR3 is TGTGCCAGCAGCCTAGGACAGCCCCACTGGGGCTACACCTTC.

This chain uses TRBV11-2 with TRBJ1-1; 8 bases map to TRBD1. CDR1 is SGHAT and CDR2 is FQNNGV in the germline V gene. This CDR3 comprises 18 residues. With 1 base clipped from V and 1 base from J, the junction kept 11 bases outside the gene matches. In nucleotides, the CDR3 is TGTGCCAGCAGCTTAGGGCGGGGACAGGTACGGGGGAACACTGAAGCTTTCTTT. Its translation: CASSLGRGQVRGNTEAFF.

CDR3 residues: CASRGDRIYGYTF. CDR3 sequence (DNA): TGTGCCAGTAGGGGGGACAGGATTTATGGCTACACCTTC. The J gene is TRBJ1-2, the V gene TRBV19; TRBD1 aligns across 8 bases. The CDR3 contains 13 residues. V lost 6 bases and J lost 5; bases outside the gene matches: 5. Germline V gene lookup returns CDR1 LNHDA and CDR2 SQIVND (reference sequence).

The V and J genes are TRBV18 and TRBJ1-3, with D perhaps TRBD1 (6 bases). Germline CDR1 KGHSH, CDR2 LQKENI. V lost 2 bases and J lost 1, with 12 bases in between. This CDR3 spans 16 amino acids. The CDR3 sequence: CASSPWSRGSGNTIYF. The DNA of the CDR3 is TGTGCCAGCTCACCATGGTCCAGGGGATCTGGAAACACCATATATTTT.

This sequence joins TRBV7-9 and TRBJ1-1, with D possibly TRBD1 on 5 matching bases. V was shortened by 2 bases and J by 10 bases, with 17 bases between the two germline ends. This CDR3 comprises 14 residues. Looked up from germline, CDR1 is SEHNR and CDR2 is FQNEAQ (reference sequence). The DNA of the CDR3 is TGTGCCAGCAGCTTATTGTACGAGGGCGGGGGAGCTTTCTTT. Translating it yields CASSLLYEGGGAFF.

This clone was picked up many times. V gene TRBV29-1 combines with J gene TRBJ2-1, with D possibly TRBD1 on 5 matching bases. Germline lookup yields CDR1 SQVTM and CDR2 ANQGSEA. Trimming removed 4 bases at V and 4 bases at J, with 17 bases between. This CDR3 comprises 15 residues. The CDR3 bases are TGCAGCGTTGGAAAGGAAGGGGTTCAGTACAATGAGCAGTTCTTC. It encodes CSVGKEGVQYNEQFF.

CDR3 in DNA: TGTGCCAGCAGCCAGACAGGGGGCAGCAATCAGCCCCAGCATTTT. This sequence encodes CASSQTGGSNQPQHF. The chain uses TRBV9 and TRBJ1-5, with TRBD1 matching 10 bases. This CDR3 has 15 amino acids. Losses at the gene ends were 4 bases for V and 1 base for J; bases not matched to a gene: 2. Germline CDR1 and CDR2: SGDLS and YYNGEE.

The rearrangement joins TRBV5-1 to TRBJ2-7; tentatively, D is TRBD1 (6 bases). The CDR3 extends over 16 amino acids. CDR1 and CDR2 (germline): SGHRS, YFSETQ. Trimming pared 4 bases from V and 1 base from J, leaving 18 bases between. The CDR3 nucleotides are TGCGCCAGCAGCAGTACTCCGGACAGTAAATCCTACGAGCAGTACTTC. Protein: CASSSTPDSKSYEQYF. The full variable domain, in which reference TRBV5-1 and TRBJ2-7 provide the parts outside the CDR3, is KAGVTQTPRYLIKTRGQQVTLSCSPISGHRSVSWYQQTPGQGLQFLFEYFSETQRNKGNFPGRFSGRQFSNSRSEMNVSTLELGDSALYLCASSSTPDSKSYEQYFGPGTRLTVT.